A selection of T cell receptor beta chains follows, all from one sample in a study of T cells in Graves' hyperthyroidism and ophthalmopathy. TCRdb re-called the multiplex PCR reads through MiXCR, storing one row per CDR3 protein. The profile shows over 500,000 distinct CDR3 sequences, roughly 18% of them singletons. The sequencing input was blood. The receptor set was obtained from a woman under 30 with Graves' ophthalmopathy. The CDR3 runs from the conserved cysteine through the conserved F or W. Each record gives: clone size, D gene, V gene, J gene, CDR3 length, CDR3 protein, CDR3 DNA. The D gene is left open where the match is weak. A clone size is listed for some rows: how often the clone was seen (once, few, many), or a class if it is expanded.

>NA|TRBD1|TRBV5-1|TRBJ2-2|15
CASSSTGGDAGELFF
TGCGCCAGCAGCTCGACAGGGGGCGACGCCGGGGAGCTGTTTTTT
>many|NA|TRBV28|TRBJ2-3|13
CASSIYTGSPQYF
TGTGCCAGCAGCATCTATACAGGATCCCCGCAGTATTTT
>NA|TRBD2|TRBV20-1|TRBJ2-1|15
CSVQPGLAEGDEQFF
TGCAGTGTTCAGCCGGGACTAGCGGAAGGCGATGAGCAGTTCTTC
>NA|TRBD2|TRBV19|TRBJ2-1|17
CASSMRRLAGGLDEQFF
TGTGCCAGTAGTATGAGGAGACTAGCGGGGGGGTTGGATGAGCAGTTCTTC
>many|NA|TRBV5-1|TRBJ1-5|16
CASSWDIPEGNQPQHF
TGCGCCAGCAGCTGGGACATCCCAGAAGGCAATCAGCCCCAGCATTTT
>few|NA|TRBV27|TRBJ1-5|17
CASSSIGDLKSNQPQHF
TGTGCCAGCAGTTCAATCGGCGACCTTAAGTCCAATCAGCCCCAGCATTTT
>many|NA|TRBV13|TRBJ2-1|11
CASEGSGEQFF
TGTGCCAGCGAGGGGAGCGGGGAGCAGTTCTTC
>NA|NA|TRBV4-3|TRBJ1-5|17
CASSQDFYSATHQPQHF
TGCGCCAGCAGCCAAGATTTTTACAGCGCCACTCATCAGCCCCAGCATTTT
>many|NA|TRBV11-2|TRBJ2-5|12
CASSLGGGTQYF
TGTGCCAGCAGCCTAGGGGGGGGGACCCAGTACTTC
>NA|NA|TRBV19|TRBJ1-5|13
CASSMESNQPQHF
TGTGCCAGTAGTATGGAAAGCAATCAGCCCCAGCATTTT
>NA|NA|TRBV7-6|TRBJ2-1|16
CASSLGSLFTYNEQFF
TGTGCCAGCAGCTTAGGTTCCCTTTTTACTTACAATGAGCAGTTCTTC
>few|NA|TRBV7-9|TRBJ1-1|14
CASSLMRTLDEAFF
TGTGCCAGCAGCTTAATGCGGACACTCGATGAAGCTTTCTTT
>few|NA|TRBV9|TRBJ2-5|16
CASSVGARGREETQYF
TGTGCCAGCAGCGTAGGGGCAAGGGGAAGGGAAGAGACCCAGTACTTC
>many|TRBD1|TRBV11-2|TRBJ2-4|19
CASSLIKQHRGEAKNIQYF
TGTGCCAGCAGCTTAATTAAGCAGCACAGGGGTGAGGCCAAAAACATTCAGTACTTC
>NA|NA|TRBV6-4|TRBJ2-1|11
CATHHMGEQFF
TGTGCCACCCACCATATGGGTGAGCAGTTCTTC
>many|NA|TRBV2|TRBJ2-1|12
CASSGGYNEQFF
TGTGCCAGCAGCGGAGGGTACAATGAGCAGTTCTTC
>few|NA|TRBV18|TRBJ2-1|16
CASSPPRTSSYNEQFF
TGTGCCAGCTCACCACCGAGGACCAGCTCCTACAATGAGCAGTTCTTC
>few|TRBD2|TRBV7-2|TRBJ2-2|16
CASSLMTSGEGGELFF
TGTGCCAGCAGCTTGATGACTAGCGGGGAGGGCGGGGAGCTGTTTTTT
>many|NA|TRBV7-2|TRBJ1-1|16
CASSLGLVGTRTEAFF
TGTGCCAGCAGCTTAGGCCTCGTGGGGACTAGAACAGAAGCTTTCTTT
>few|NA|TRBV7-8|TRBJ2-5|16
CASSLGVDSSDETQYF
TGTGCCAGCAGCTTAGGTGTAGACTCATCGGACGAGACCCAGTACTTC
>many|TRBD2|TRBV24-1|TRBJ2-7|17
CATSDSTSGRASYEQYF
TGTGCCACCAGTGATTCTACGAGCGGGAGGGCCTCCTACGAGCAGTACTTC
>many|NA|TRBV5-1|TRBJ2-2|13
CASSPRDTGELFF
TGCGCCAGCAGCCCTAGGGACACCGGGGAGCTGTTTTTT
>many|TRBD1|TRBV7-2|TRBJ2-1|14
CASNPGQGVNEQFF
TGTGCCAGCAACCCGGGACAGGGAGTAAATGAGCAGTTCTTC
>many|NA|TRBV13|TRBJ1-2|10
CASSLSGYTF
TGTGCCAGCAGCTTATCTGGCTACACCTTC
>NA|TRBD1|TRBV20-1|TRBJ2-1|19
CSATFYTRDRGRVGNEQFF
TGCAGTGCTACCTTCTATACCCGGGACAGGGGAAGGGTAGGGAATGAGCAGTTCTTC
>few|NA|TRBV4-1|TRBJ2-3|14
CASSQSLAGDTQYF
TGCGCCAGCAGCCAAAGTCTAGCCGGCGATACGCAGTATTTT
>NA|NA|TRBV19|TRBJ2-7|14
CASSLQPGNYEQYF
TGTGCCAGTAGTCTCCAACCGGGGAACTACGAGCAGTACTTC
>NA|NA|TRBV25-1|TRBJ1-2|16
CASSPVLGTRNYGYTF
TGTGCCAGCAGTCCAGTCCTCGGGACACGCAACTATGGCTACACCTTC
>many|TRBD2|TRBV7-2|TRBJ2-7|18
CASSLISGGAGKPHEQYF
TGTGCCAGCAGCTTAATCTCGGGGGGAGCGGGAAAGCCCCACGAGCAGTACTTC
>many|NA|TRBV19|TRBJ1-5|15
CASSIQDYSNQPQHF
TGTGCCAGTAGTATACAGGATTATAGCAATCAGCCCCAGCATTTT
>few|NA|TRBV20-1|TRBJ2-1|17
CSARVIRLDGSYNEQFF
TGCAGTGCTAGAGTGATAAGGCTAGACGGCTCCTACAATGAGCAGTTCTTC
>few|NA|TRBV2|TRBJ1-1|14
CASSETGMDTEAFF
TGTGCCAGCAGTGAAACAGGGATGGACACTGAAGCTTTCTTT
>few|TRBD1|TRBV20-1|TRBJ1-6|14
CSASAGTGPSPLHF
TGCAGTGCTAGTGCCGGGACAGGGCCTTCACCCCTCCACTTT
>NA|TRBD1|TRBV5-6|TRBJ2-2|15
CASSWDRGLAGELFF
TGTGCCAGCAGCTGGGACAGGGGGCTGGCCGGGGAGCTGTTTTTT
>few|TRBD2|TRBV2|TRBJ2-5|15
CASSGGLAGVETQYF
TGTGCCAGCAGTGGGGGACTAGCGGGAGTGGAGACCCAGTACTTC
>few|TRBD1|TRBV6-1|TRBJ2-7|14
CARRDRVVLHEQYF
TGTGCCAGAAGAGACAGGGTGGTTTTACACGAGCAGTACTTC
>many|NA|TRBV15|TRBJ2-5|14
CATSKSLTEETQYF
TGTGCCACCAGCAAATCGTTAACGGAAGAGACCCAGTACTTC
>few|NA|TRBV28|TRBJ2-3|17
CASSLLGSGLGTDTQYF
TGTGCCAGCAGTTTATTGGGTAGCGGCCTGGGCACAGATACGCAGTATTTT
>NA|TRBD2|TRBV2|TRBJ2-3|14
CAGTGASGTRTQYF
TGTGCCGGAACCGGGGCTAGCGGGACTCGCACGCAGTATTTT
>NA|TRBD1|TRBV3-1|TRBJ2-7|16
CASSLNPGQGAYEQYF
TGTGCCAGCAGCCTGAACCCGGGACAGGGGGCCTACGAGCAGTACTTC
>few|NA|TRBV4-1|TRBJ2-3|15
CASSQDSQYTDTQYF
TGCGCCAGCAGCCAAGATTCCCAGTACACAGATACGCAGTATTTT
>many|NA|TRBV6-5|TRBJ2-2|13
CASSYSTTGELFF
TGTGCCAGCAGTTACTCCACGACCGGGGAGCTGTTTTTT
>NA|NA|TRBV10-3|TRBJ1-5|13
CAISGTENQPQHF
TGTGCCATCAGTGGGACAGAAAATCAGCCCCAGCATTTT
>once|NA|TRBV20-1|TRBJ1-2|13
CSVILGQSYGYTF
TGCAGTGTTATTCTCGGGCAGTCCTATGGCTACACCTTC
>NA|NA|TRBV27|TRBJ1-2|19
CASSLLGQGGGWDNYGYTF
TGTGCCAGCAGTTTATTGGGGCAGGGAGGGGGGTGGGACAACTATGGCTACACCTTC
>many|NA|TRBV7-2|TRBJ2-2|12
CAWQPRAGELFF
TGTGCGTGGCAGCCCCGTGCCGGGGAGCTGTTTTTT
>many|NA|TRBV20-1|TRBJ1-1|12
CSASAEGAEAFF
TGCAGTGCTAGCGCAGAGGGTGCTGAAGCTTTCTTT
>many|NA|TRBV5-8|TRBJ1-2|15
CASSPSGGPFYGYTF
TGTGCCAGCAGCCCAAGCGGGGGGCCGTTCTATGGCTACACCTTC